This T cell receptor beta chain derives from a study of response to subunit inactivated influenza vaccine. General study points: With each seasonal influenza vaccination, the authors suggested, few new T cells are recruited.

Regarding this clonotype: The antigen is unknown.

From the RT-PCR reads, TCRdb called clonotypes with MiXCR, one entry per CDR3 protein. Of about half a million distinct CDR3 sequences listed, about 8% were seen once; the top ten hold 13%. The sequence was collected from a man in his fifties or sixties who received an inactivated influenza vaccine. The sequences come from PBMCs from blood, collected around 25 months after vaccination.

The CDR3 sequence: CASSLDRASRQFF. DNA of the CDR3: TGTGCCAGCAGCTTAGATAGGGCTAGTCGGCAGTTCTTC. V gene TRBV11-3 combines with J gene TRBJ2-1; D gene ambiguous. The V end was cut by 0 bases, the J end by 12 bases, with 12 bases between. Germline loops: CDR1 SGHNT, CDR2 YENEEA. The CDR3 is made up of 13 amino acids.